The source of this TCR beta chain is a study of cytomegalovirus exposure and HLA in healthy donors. V shed 3 bases and J 5 bases; nucleotides not matched to a gene: 8. This CDR3 spans 16 amino acids. Germline lookup yields CDR1 SGHAT and CDR2 FQDESV (reference sequence). This PCR relied on a set of 60 Vbeta primers and 13 Jbeta primers. TCRdb's table, derived via immunoSEQ multiplex PCR, lists solely in-frame clones and lacks some. The data hold about 87,000 clones, with around 70% observed a single time. Comment on this clone: Its antigen is not identified.

Study-level points and caveats: In a later analysis, TCR association rates varied by HLA locus: DRB1 most, HLA-C fewest. For most TCR beta V segments, an earlier analysis put the productive rate at about 87% or about 30% of the time.

The genes are TRBV11-1 and TRBJ2-5, with TRBD2 matching 11 bases. Sequencing input: PBMCs. This TCR was sampled from a man aged 25 to 40 in good health and CMV-seropositive. The CDR3 coding sequence is TGTGCCAGCAGCTTCCGCCATAGCGGGGGGGAGGAGACCCAGTACTTC. This codes for CASSFRHSGGEETQYF.